Each of the 23 T cell receptor beta chains below was sequenced from the same sample in a study of blood T cell repertoires in COVID-19. The repertoire was sequenced with immunoSEQ multiplex PCR; TCRdb's copy has only in-frame clones and lacks some. The sample holds some 300,000 clones, approximately 84% seen once. The sample comprised PBMCs or T cells enriched from blood (not recorded which). The receptors were sampled from a woman in her twenties or thirties who had recovered from COVID-19.

The CDR3 is CASSFSVNYGYTF. DNA of the CDR3: TGCGCCAGCAGCTTTTCGGTTAACTATGGCTACACCTTC. The V call is TRBV5-1, the J call TRBJ1-2; no firm D call. With 2 bases removed from V and 1 base from J, the gap between germline ends came to 6 bases. This CDR3 contains 13 residues. CDR1 and CDR2 (germline): SGHRS, YFSETQ.

The J gene is TRBJ1-2, the V gene TRBV7-9; 7 nucleotides agree with TRBD1. There are 16 residues in the CDR3. Germline V gene data show CDR1 as SEHNR and CDR2 as FQNEAQ (reference sequence). Losses at the gene ends were 0 bases for V and 5 bases for J; bases not matched to a gene: 9. The CDR3 sequence is CASSLAPDRDPYGYTF. The CDR3 coding sequence is TGTGCCAGCAGCTTAGCCCCTGACAGGGATCCATATGGCTACACCTTC.

This sequence joins TRBV5-1 and TRBJ2-5; tentative D call: TRBD1 (6 bases). This CDR3 has 16 amino acids. The germline CDR1 and CDR2 sequences are SGHRS and YFSETQ. V was pared by 0 bases and J by 1 base, with 13 bases between. The CDR3 reads CASSLGPTGSQETQYF. CDR3 coding DNA: TGCGCCAGCAGCTTGGGCCCCACAGGGAGCCAAGAGACCCAGTACTTC.

This chain connects TRBV19 to TRBJ2-2; no firm D call. CDR1 and CDR2 from the germline V gene are LNHDA and SQIVND (reference sequence). The CDR3 runs to 13 residues. The V end was cut by 4 bases, the J end by 4 bases, with 7 bases between. The CDR3 sequence is CASSSGPTGELFF. CDR3 DNA sequence: TGTGCCAGTAGTAGTGGGCCCACCGGGGAGCTGTTTTTT.

This chain connects TRBV4-2 to TRBJ2-5, with 9 positions matching TRBD2. This CDR3 is 16 amino acids long. CDR1 is LGHNA and CDR2 is YNFKEQ in the germline V gene. V shed 0 bases, J shed 6 bases, and the junction held 8 bases outside the gene matches. The chain's CDR3 is CASSQEGGGAVKTQYF. The CDR3 nucleotides are TGTGCCAGCAGCCAAGAGGGCGGGGGGGCCGTGAAGACCCAGTACTTC.

The chain links TRBV7-9 to TRBJ2-4; D uncertain. From germline, CDR1 is SEHNR and CDR2 FQNEAQ (reference sequence). V dropped 4 bases and J dropped 4 bases, with 8 bases sitting between them. The CDR3 loop spans 13 amino acids. In nucleotides, the CDR3 is TGTGCCAGCAGCTCGGTACCAAAAAACATTCAGTACTTC. Amino acid sequence: CASSSVPKNIQYF.

This clone was detected once. The V call is TRBV5-6, the J call TRBJ1-1; no firm D call. V was cut by 2 bases and J by 4 bases, with 6 bases left in between. The CDR3 extends over 12 amino acids. Germline values: CDR1 SGHDT, CDR2 YYEEEE. CDR3 loop: CASSLTATEAFF. CDR3 nucleotide sequence: TGTGCCAGCAGCTTAACAGCCACTGAAGCTTTCTTT.

V and J are TRBV7-9 and TRBJ2-1; 8 bases line up with TRBD1. CDR1 SEHNR and CDR2 FQNEAQ come from the germline V gene (reference sequence). V gave up 5 bases and J gave up 5 bases; unmatched junction bases: 11. The CDR3 covers 16 residues. This CDR3 is CASSAPWTGRHNEQFF. Here the CDR3 DNA reads TGTGCCAGCAGCGCCCCCTGGACAGGGCGGCACAATGAGCAGTTCTTC.

The chain joins TRBV28 to TRBJ2-4, with 8 bases that match TRBD1. CDR1 and CDR2 from the germline V gene are MDHEN and SYDVKM. The CDR3 is 15 amino acids. V was clipped by 6 bases and J by 4 bases; unmatched bases: 8. CDR3 bases: TGTGCCAGCAGCCCGACAGGGGTGGGGAAAAACATTCAGTACTTC. The encoded protein is CASSPTGVGKNIQYF.

The V call is TRBV5-5, the J call TRBJ2-5; perhaps TRBD1 as D (5 bases). With 4 bases removed from V and 1 base from J, the gap between germline ends came to 20 bases. The germline gives CDR1 SGHKS, CDR2 YYEKEE (reference sequence). The CDR3 spans 17 residues. CDR3: CASSLTKPGLRQETQYF. As DNA, the CDR3 is TGTGCCAGCAGCCTAACCAAGCCAGGGCTACGCCAAGAGACCCAGTACTTC. Full variable domain (remainder filled in from reference TRBV5-5 and TRBJ2-5): DAGVTQSPTHLIKTRGQQVTLRCSPISGHKSVSWYQQVLGQGPQFIFQYYEKEERGRGNFPDRFSARQFPNYSSELNVNALLLGDSALYLCASSLTKPGLRQETQYFGPGTRLLVL.

The V call is TRBV30, the J call TRBJ2-5; D is unclear. CDR1 is GTSNPN, CDR2 SVGIG, per germline (reference sequence). This CDR3 is 13 amino acids long. V was pared by 2 bases and J by 0 bases, with 7 bases between. The CDR3 region has the DNA TGTGCCTGGAGTACAGCTTACCAAGAGACCCAGTACTTC. Residues: CAWSTAYQETQYF.

On this clone: Other DNA variants within this sample encode the same CDR3. CDR3 bases: TGCAGCGTTGTTGGGCAGGGAGGGACTGAAGCTTTCTTT. It codes for CSVVGQGGTEAFF. The rearrangement links TRBV29-1 to TRBJ1-1, with TRBD1 as a possible D gene (5 bases). This CDR3 contains 13 residues. Trimming shortened V by 4 bases and J by 5 bases, and 14 bases separated the two germline ends. Germline values: CDR1 SQVTM, CDR2 ANQGSEA.

The chain links TRBV19 to TRBJ1-2, with 7 positions matching TRBD1. The length of the CDR3 is 13 residues. Germline lookup yields CDR1 LNHDA and CDR2 SQIVND (reference sequence). With V trimmed by 4 bases and J by 3 bases, 2 bases remained unmatched. CDR3 sequence reads: CASSNTGDYGYTF. The DNA for the CDR3 is TGTGCCAGTAGTAATACAGGGGACTATGGCTACACCTTC.

J is TRBJ1-3 and V is TRBV5-1; 7 bases agree with TRBD1. From germline, CDR1 is SGHRS and CDR2 YFSETQ. V lost 4 bases and J lost 0; bases outside the gene matches: 7. CDR3 length: 16 residues. The CDR3 here is CASSPDRLSSGNTIYF. The CDR3 DNA reads TGCGCCAGCAGCCCGGACAGGTTGAGCTCTGGAAACACCATATATTTT.

Points on this clone: Other DNA sequences in this specimen translate into the identical CDR3. The chain is built from TRBV7-2 and TRBJ1-1; D remains ambiguous. This CDR3 has 13 amino acids. The V end lost 3 bases, the J end lost 0 bases, and 5 bases lay between the germline ends. Germline lookup yields CDR1 SGHTA and CDR2 FQGNSA. This CDR3 is CASSFSVNTEAFF. CDR3 nucleotides: TGTGCCAGCAGCTTCTCAGTGAACACTGAAGCTTTCTTT. Full variable domain (outside the CDR3, taken from reference TRBV7-2 and TRBJ1-1): GAGVSQSPSNKVTEKGKDVELRCDPISGHTALYWYRQSLGQGLEFLIYFQGNSAPDKSGLPSDRFSAERTGGSVSTLTIQRTQQEDSAVYLCASSFSVNTEAFFGQGTRLTVV.

The table lists this clone with a count of one. The CDR3 sequence: CASSLVPGSAADTQYF. In DNA form, the CDR3 reads TGTGCCAGCAGCTTGGTTCCGGGGAGCGCAGCAGATACGCAGTATTTT. The chain couples TRBV5-4 to TRBJ2-3; D possibly corresponds to TRBD2 (5 bases). Germline values: CDR1 SGHNT, CDR2 YYREEE (reference sequence). The CDR3 contains 16 residues. The germline V and J ends were trimmed by 0 bases and 4 bases, with 15 bases remaining between them.

This chain links TRBV7-9 with TRBJ2-1; D may be TRBD2 (5 bases). This CDR3 comprises 16 residues. The V gene lost 3 bases and the J gene lost 5 bases, with 17 bases spanning the gap. CDR1 and CDR2 from the germline V gene are SEHNR and FQNEAQ (reference sequence). The CDR3 DNA reads as TGTGCCAGCAGCTTGTACTTCCGAGGGCTCAACAATGAGCAGTTCTTC. This translates into CASSLYFRGLNNEQFF. Filled out from reference TRBV7-9 and TRBJ2-1, the complete variable domain reads DTGVSQNPRHKITKRGQNVTFRCDPISEHNRLYWYRQTLGQGPEFLTYFQNEAQLEKSRLLSDRFSAERPKGSFSTLEIQRTEQGDSAMYLCASSLYFRGLNNEQFFGPGTRLTVL.

In this sample, this clone turned up a few times. One junction end disagrees with the germline gene, perhaps due to a read error. The chain recombines TRBV7-7 with TRBJ2-7; 13 positions match TRBD2. CDR3 length equals 15 residues. Germline-derived CDR1 and CDR2 are SSHAT and FNYEAQ (reference sequence). DNA for the CDR3: TGTGCCAGCAGCTTAGGACTAGCGGGGGGAATGTCCCTTGTCTTC. Translated: CASSLGLAGGMSLVF.

This rearrangement joins TRBV4-3 to TRBJ2-2; D remains unclear. The CDR3 extends over 14 amino acids. The germline gives CDR1 LGHNA, CDR2 YSLEER. The V gene lost 1 base and the J gene lost 2 bases, with 5 bases spanning the gap. CDR3 nucleotide sequence: TGCGCCAGCAGCCAAGGGGCCAACACCGGGGAGCTGTTTTTT. Encoded protein: CASSQGANTGELFF.

This chain uses TRBV7-2 with TRBJ1-2; D might be TRBD1 (6 bases). Per the germline V gene, CDR1 is SGHTA and CDR2 is FQGNSA. Trimming cost V 6 bases and J 0 bases, with 14 bases left between them. This CDR3 has 15 amino acids. CDR3 bases: TGTGCCAGCAGTTTTTACAGGGACCCTAACTATGGCTACACCTTC. It specifies CASSFYRDPNYGYTF.

This chain uses TRBV19 with TRBJ2-1; 11 positions match TRBD2. This CDR3 spans 14 amino acids. The ends lost 4 bases at V and 9 bases at J; junction bases unmatched: 5. The germline V gene has CDR1 LNHDA and CDR2 SQIVND (reference sequence). CDR3 sequence: CASSRRLAGLEQFF. In DNA, the CDR3 is TGTGCCAGTAGTAGAAGACTAGCGGGGCTTGAGCAGTTCTTC.

The genes are TRBV5-6 and TRBJ2-5; tentative D call: TRBD1 (6 bases). There are 18 residues in the CDR3. V lost 2 bases, J lost 2 bases, and 22 bases lay in between. Germline assignment: CDR1 SGHDT and CDR2 YYEEEE. CDR3 amino acids: CASSLGGWGTSRQETQYF. The CDR3 region has the DNA TGTGCCAGCAGCTTAGGGGGTTGGGGGACCTCCCGACAAGAGACCCAGTACTTC.

V and J are TRBV19 and TRBJ1-2, with D perhaps matching TRBD1 (5 bases). CDR3 length equals 14 residues. CDR1 LNHDA and CDR2 SQIVND come from the germline V gene (reference sequence). Trimming pared 7 bases from V and 4 bases from J, leaving 16 bases between. The CDR3 region has the DNA TGTGCCAGTACCGATCAGACAGATTTCTATGGCTACACCTTC. The encoded protein is CASTDQTDFYGYTF.